These 26 T cell receptor beta chains were all obtained from the same sample, sequenced in a study of response to subunit inactivated influenza vaccine (dated by TCRdb to 2016 to 2019). Library generation was performed with RT-PCR. The sequencer listed for this sample is Illumina HiSeq 2500. The public reads were reanalyzed by TCRdb: fastp trimming at Q25, MiXCR alignment, in-frame beta chains only. CDR3 protein sequences are deduplicated, and each keeps its most common genes and DNA. This sample gives approximately 700,000 distinct CDR3 sequences in total; approximately 15% of them show up just once. 6% to 8% of the sample belongs to the ten largest clones. The material was PBMCs from blood, obtained roughly 15 days before vaccination. These receptors came from a man aged 45 to 65 who received an inactivated influenza vaccine. Donor details come from another sample of the same person, matched by shared clones.

This rearrangement joins TRBV4-3 to TRBJ2-1; D ambiguous. This CDR3 has 13 amino acids. Germline-derived CDR1 and CDR2 are LGHNA and YSLEER. Trimming took 0 bases from V and 11 from J, leaving 11 bases between them. Here the CDR3 reads CASSQDRTEKQFF. The CDR3 DNA sequence: TGCGCCAGCAGCCAAGACAGGACGGAAAAGCAGTTCTTC.

This clonotype was counted only a few times. The genes are TRBV11-2 and TRBJ2-5; the D is unclear. CDR1 SGHAT and CDR2 FQNNGV come from the germline V gene. The V end lost 1 base, the J end lost 5 bases, and 11 bases lay between the germline ends. The CDR3 is made up of 14 amino acids. CDR3 sequence reads: CASSLGARVETQYF. The CDR3 coding sequence is TGTGCCAGCAGCTTAGGGGCTAGGGTCGAGACCCAGTACTTC.

Only a few counts were recorded for this clonotype. This rearrangement joins TRBV27 to TRBJ1-2, with 9 positions matching TRBD1. Losses at the gene ends were 6 bases for V and 7 bases for J; bases not matched to a gene: 3. In germline, CDR1 is MNHEY, CDR2 SMNVEV (reference sequence). This CDR3 contains 12 residues. The CDR3 loop reads CASRGQGGGYTF. The CDR3 DNA reads TGTGCCAGCAGGGGACAGGGAGGTGGCTACACCTTC.

This chain joins TRBV15 and TRBJ2-5; D is perhaps TRBD2 (6 bases). V was clipped by 1 base and J by 2 bases, with 11 bases between them. Germline values: CDR1 LNHNV, CDR2 YYDKDF (reference sequence). The CDR3 has 15 residues. CDR3 bases: TGTGCCACCAGCAGAGCGCCTAGCGAGCAAGAGACCCAGTACTTC. Protein product: CATSRAPSEQETQYF.

A few counts support this clonotype. The genes are TRBV18 and TRBJ2-7; 9 bases fit TRBD1. Germline assignment: CDR1 KGHSH and CDR2 LQKENI. Losses at the gene ends were 4 bases for V and 5 bases for J; bases not matched to a gene: 3. CDR3 length equals 13 residues. The CDR3 loop reads CASSQNRGHEQYF. CDR3 nucleotide sequence: TGTGCCAGCTCACAAAACAGGGGGCACGAGCAGTACTTC.

In this sample, this clonotype turned up many times. The rearrangement links TRBV7-9 to TRBJ2-7, with D unresolved. The V and J ends lost 2 bases and 5 bases respectively, with 22 bases between them. Germline V gene sequence: CDR1 SEHNR, CDR2 FQNEAQ (reference sequence). The CDR3 is 17 amino acids. The CDR3 here is CASSLYATAIPSNEQYF. The CDR3 DNA reads as TGTGCCAGCAGCTTATATGCGACGGCCATCCCTTCGAACGAGCAGTACTTC.

This sequence joins TRBV18 and TRBJ2-7; D could derive from TRBD1 or TRBD2 (5 bases each). V was cut by 6 bases and J by 1 base, with 16 bases left in between. CDR1 KGHSH and CDR2 LQKENI come from the germline V gene. The CDR3 is 15 residues long. The CDR3: CASSPPEGLSYEQYF. CDR3 sequence (DNA): TGTGCCAGCTCCCCCCCAGAGGGGTTATCCTACGAGCAGTACTTC.

This clonotype occurred a few times. The chain combines TRBV5-5 with TRBJ2-5; D is unresolved. The CDR3 totals 14 residues. V was pared by 0 bases and J by 6 bases, with 12 bases between. Germline values: CDR1 SGHKS, CDR2 YYEKEE (reference sequence). The CDR3 is CASSLDGSRQTQYF. The CDR3 nucleotides read TGTGCCAGCAGCTTGGACGGCAGTAGACAGACCCAGTACTTC.

V and J are TRBV28 and TRBJ2-2; D is undetermined. The V end was cut by 5 bases, the J end by 8 bases, with 6 bases between. Per the germline V gene, CDR1 is MDHEN and CDR2 is SYDVKM. This CDR3 comprises 11 residues. CDR3: CASSTAGELFF. Written as DNA, the CDR3 is TGTGCCAGCAGTACGGCAGGGGAGCTGTTTTTT.

The sample holds a few counts of this clonotype. V is TRBV28 and J is TRBJ2-1; 10 bases are a match to TRBD2. This CDR3 has 17 residues. The ends lost 2 bases at V and 6 bases at J; junction bases unmatched: 10. The germline gives CDR1 MDHEN, CDR2 SYDVKM. The CDR3 reads CASSLGLLAGASNEQFF. DNA for the CDR3: TGTGCCAGCAGTTTAGGGCTTCTAGCGGGAGCCTCCAATGAGCAGTTCTTC.

The gene calls are TRBV9 and TRBJ2-3; tentatively, D is TRBD2 (7 bases). The CDR3 consists of 17 residues. Germline CDR1 and CDR2: SGDLS and YYNGEE. Trimming shortened V by 4 bases and J by 1 base, and 19 bases separated the two germline ends. The CDR3 reads CASSPGVAGAGTDTQYF. CDR3 DNA sequence: TGTGCCAGCAGCCCAGGGGTAGCGGGCGCAGGCACAGATACGCAGTATTTT.

This clonotype came up a few times. The chain carries TRBV20-1 and TRBJ1-6; maybe TRBD1 (6 bases). Germline assignment: CDR1 DFQATT and CDR2 SNEGSKA (reference sequence). Deletions cut 6 bases from V and 0 bases from J, with 21 bases between. The CDR3 extends over 18 amino acids. The CDR3 DNA reads TGCAGTGCCAGAAGAGGTGTACAGGGATTCTCCTATAATTCACCCCTCCACTTT. Its translation: CSARRGVQGFSYNSPLHF.

V is TRBV5-5 and J is TRBJ2-5; D perhaps matches TRBD2 (6 bases). CDR1 is SGHKS and CDR2 is YYEKEE in the germline V gene (reference sequence). CDR3 size: 15 residues. Trimming pared 4 bases from V and 5 bases from J, leaving 18 bases between. The CDR3 coding sequence is TGTGCCAGCAGCCGCACCCCCCAAGGAGGGGAGACCCAGTACTTC. Translation gives CASSRTPQGGETQYF.

This clonotype has just a few counts. V gene TRBV28 combines with J gene TRBJ2-1, with TRBD1 matching over 9 bases. The CDR3 length is 16 residues. Germline V lookup: CDR1 MDHEN, CDR2 SYDVKM. V was pared by 6 bases and J by 3 bases, with 9 bases of the junction left unmatched. The CDR3 is CASSPTGTGNYNEQFF. CDR3 sequence (DNA): TGTGCCAGCAGCCCCACCGGGACAGGGAACTACAATGAGCAGTTCTTC.

This clonotype was detected many times. V usage is TRBV28 and J usage is TRBJ2-7; D possibly corresponds to TRBD1 (6 bases). The CDR3 is made up of 15 amino acids. Germline CDR1 MDHEN, CDR2 SYDVKM. Trimming left V 2 bases short and J 6 bases short, with 17 bases between. The CDR3 region is CASSLGRQGLIEQYF. In DNA form, the CDR3 reads TGTGCCAGCAGTTTAGGTCGGCAGGGGCTGATCGAGCAGTACTTC.

This clonotype appeared many times. V usage is TRBV7-9 and J usage is TRBJ2-7; tentative D call: TRBD2 (6 bases). V lost 5 bases, J lost 1 base, and 21 bases lay in between. CDR3 size: 17 residues. Germline V gene sequence: CDR1 SEHNR, CDR2 FQNEAQ (reference sequence). The chain's CDR3 is CASSLPRGLGESYEQYF. The DNA of the CDR3 is TGTGCCAGCAGCCTCCCTAGGGGACTTGGCGAATCCTACGAGCAGTACTTC.

This clonotype was recorded a few times. J is TRBJ2-5 and V is TRBV11-2; D may be TRBD2 (6 bases). This CDR3 comprises 14 residues. Trimming took 4 bases from V and 4 from J, leaving 13 bases between them. Germline values: CDR1 SGHAT, CDR2 FQNNGV. CDR3 DNA: TGTGCCAGCAGCTATAATCAGGGAGGAGAGACCCAGTACTTC. It yields the protein CASSYNQGGETQYF.

This clonotype was seen a handful of times. The V and J genes are TRBV2 and TRBJ1-5; D is possibly TRBD1 (6 bases). V gave up 3 bases and J gave up 7 bases, with 13 bases separating them. The germline V gene has CDR1 SNHLY and CDR2 FYNNEI. The CDR3 spans 14 residues. In DNA form, the CDR3 reads TGTGCCAGCAGTGAGTTCACGGGGGGCCAGCCCCAGCATTTT. This codes for CASSEFTGGQPQHF.

Only a few counts were recorded for this clonotype. This sequence joins TRBV27 and TRBJ1-5; D is possibly TRBD1 (6 bases). CDR1 is MNHEY, CDR2 SMNVEV, per germline (reference sequence). Trimming removed 0 bases at V and 3 bases at J, with 12 bases between. This CDR3 spans 16 amino acids. The CDR3 nucleotides read TGTGCCAGCAGTTTATCGTCAGGGGCCGACAATCAGCCCCAGCATTTT. This translates into CASSLSSGADNQPQHF.

Only a few counts were recorded for this clonotype. V and J are TRBV20-1 and TRBJ1-2, with D possibly being TRBD1 (6 bases). This CDR3 spans 13 amino acids. Germline CDR1 and CDR2: DFQATT and SNEGSKA (reference sequence). The germline V and J ends were trimmed by 5 bases and 3 bases, with 13 bases remaining between them. CDR3 sequence reads: CSAERTGYYGYTF. CDR3 nucleotide sequence: TGCAGTGCTGAACGAACAGGGTACTATGGCTACACCTTC.

This clonotype was observed many times. This chain connects TRBV5-8 to TRBJ1-1, with 7 bases matching TRBD1. Per the germline V gene, CDR1 is SGHTS and CDR2 is YDEGEE. V was pared by 4 bases and J by 0 bases, with 9 bases of the junction left unmatched. The CDR3 is 16 amino acids. CDR3 protein: CASSPGAGTVNTEAFF. CDR3 in DNA: TGTGCCAGCAGCCCAGGGGCCGGGACAGTGAACACTGAAGCTTTCTTT.

This chain connects TRBV28 to TRBJ2-7, with D perhaps given as TRBD1 or TRBD2 (5 bases each). The CDR3 runs 16 residues. Trimming stripped 6 bases from V and 2 bases from J, with 20 bases between. Germline V gives CDR1 MDHEN, CDR2 SYDVKM. The CDR3 DNA reads TGTGCCAGCAGCCTAGATGGGGGTTCGGGCCCCTACGAGCAGTACTTC. It specifies CASSLDGGSGPYEQYF.

Written as DNA, the CDR3 is TGCAGTGCAACGCCCCCGGGGTCTGCGAATTCACCCCTCCACTTT. Its translation is CSATPPGSANSPLHF. The gene calls are TRBV20-1 and TRBJ1-6; D ambiguous. Germline CDR1 is DFQATT and CDR2 is SNEGSKA (reference sequence). The CDR3 spans 15 residues. Trimming shortened V by 6 bases and J by 7 bases, and 19 bases separated the two germline ends.

The chain has TRBV6-1 and TRBJ2-7; perhaps TRBD2 as D (6 bases). There are 17 residues in the CDR3. V was cut by 0 bases and J by 0 bases, with 15 bases left in between. In germline, CDR1 is MNHNS, CDR2 SASEGT. CDR3 bases: TGTGCCAGCAGTGAAGCGCTTGGAGGGGACGGCTCCTACGAGCAGTACTTC. This codes for CASSEALGGDGSYEQYF.

This clonotype was seen more than once but under ten times. J is TRBJ2-7 and V is TRBV6-5; D uncertain. The CDR3 is 15 amino acids. Germline CDR1 is MNHEY and CDR2 is SVGAGI. With 0 bases removed from V and 3 bases from J, the gap between germline ends came to 12 bases. The CDR3 here is CASSYSGQESYEQYF. The CDR3 DNA reads as TGTGCCAGCAGTTACTCCGGCCAGGAAAGCTACGAGCAGTACTTC.

The rearrangement joins TRBV7-2 to TRBJ1-5; TRBD1 matches at 12 bases. Trimming took 2 bases from V and 15 from J; bases not matched to a gene: 8. This CDR3 contains 14 residues. Germline CDR1 reads SGHTA; CDR2 reads FQGNSA. The chain's CDR3 is CASSLFGTGGDLHF. Written as DNA, the CDR3 is TGTGCCAGCAGCTTATTCGGGACAGGGGGCGATTTGCATTTT.